This note documents a single T cell receptor beta chain sequence. Antigen specificity is unknown. This entry is derived from a study of PD-1 blockade in classical Hodgkin lymphoma. Study information: It was nivolumab at 3 mg/kg, given intravenously every 2 weeks, that patients received. Findings and caveats of the study: TCR diversity in CD4+, not CD8+, cells rose significantly by C4D1. Before treatment, complete responders showed about the same diversity as newly diagnosed patients. It was reported that newly diagnosed patients had less baseline TCR diversity than healthy donors.

Time point defined: cycle 4 day 1 (C4D1), after about 6 weeks of nivolumab. Brentuximab vedotin exposure varied among the patients, all of whom had relapsed after autologous stem cell transplantation. The CD8+ T cells came from thawed PBMCs through magnetic negative selection. Profiled with immunoSEQ multiplex PCR; TCRdb holds only in-frame clones, not every one. The data hold about 19,000 clones, with about nine tenths observed a single time. The input for sequencing was CD8+ T cells from blood, taken before the fourth cycle of nivolumab. The TCR sequence derives from a human donor with classical Hodgkin lymphoma.

The CDR3 bases are TGCAGCGTTGCTCTGTCGACTAGCGGGAGGCCCCACGGCGGGGAGCTGTTTTTT. Its translation is CSVALSTSGRPHGGELFF. The chain uses TRBV29-1 and TRBJ2-2; 13 bases are a match to TRBD2. CDR3 length: 18 amino acids. Germline CDR1 and CDR2: SQVTM and ANQGSEA. J gave up 7 bases and V 4 bases, and 15 bases lay outside the gene matches.